The clone carrying this T cell receptor beta chain occurred a few times. Its antigen is unknown. The data stem from a study of cytomegalovirus exposure and HLA in healthy donors. Study-wide points: With later analysis, a missense DCLRE1C variant became linked to TCR beta V- and J-gene trimming. As a later analysis showed, several of the most significant clusters appeared to be linked to common viral pathogens. When a later analysis compared HLA-associated TCR beta chains with equally common others, the HLA-associated chains turned out to be more clonally expanded and to have lower generation probabilities. TCR beta V segments were, for the most part, productive about 87% or about 30% of the time in an earlier analysis.

Germline V gene sequence: CDR1 SGHNT, CDR2 YYREEE (reference sequence). The CDR3 loop spans 15 amino acids. Trimming took 4 bases from V and 4 from J, leaving 14 bases between them. PCR was performed using 60 Vbeta and 13 Jbeta primers. TCRdb keeps only in-frame clones here, not all; method: immunoSEQ multiplex PCR. Here the sample spans roughly 100,000 clones, approximately 71% being singletons. The V call is TRBV5-4, the J call TRBJ2-2, with D perhaps TRBD2 (6 bases). This receptor was identified in a man in his forties in good health and CMV-seronegative. The sequenced sample consisted of PBMCs. The CDR3 region is CASSPGGSRTGELFF. In DNA form, the CDR3 reads TGTGCCAGCAGCCCCGGGGGTTCACGCACCGGGGAGCTGTTTTTT.